What follows are 22 T cell receptor beta chains derived from one specimen sequenced in a study of T cell repertoires in cytomegalovirus infection. One entry per CDR3 protein, called by TCRdb with MiXCR from the reads. The data contain under 800,000 distinct CDR3 sequences, roughly a quarter of them singletons. The sample taken for sequencing was CD8+ T cells from PBMCs. Source of these receptors: a human donor in good health (CMV status not recorded). Some clones in this sample may be carry-over from other donors' samples.

This clonotype was detected only a few times. The rearrangement uses TRBV13 and TRBJ2-3, with 8 bases aligning to TRBD2. Germline CDR1 and CDR2: PRHDT and FYEKMQ (reference sequence). The CDR3 extends over 15 amino acids. With 1 base clipped from V and 2 bases from J, the junction kept 2 bases outside the gene matches. The CDR3 DNA reads as TGTGCCAGCAGCTTAGAAGCGGGGGACACAGATACGCAGTATTTT. Protein product: CASSLEAGDTDTQYF.

This chain connects TRBV20-1 to TRBJ2-3, with 7 bases lining up with TRBD2. The V gene end was trimmed by 0 bases and the J gene end by 0 bases; junction bases not matched to a gene: 3. Looked up from germline, CDR1 is DFQATT and CDR2 is SNEGSKA (reference sequence). The CDR3 sequence is 15 residues long. CDR3 in amino acids: CSARDRGGSTDTQYF. The CDR3 DNA reads as TGCAGTGCTAGAGATCGCGGGGGTAGCACAGATACGCAGTATTTT.

The chain recombines TRBV29-1 with TRBJ2-1; 7 bases agree with TRBD1. The CDR3 totals 13 residues. With 7 bases clipped from V and 0 bases from J, the junction kept 3 bases outside the gene matches. Germline CDR1 is SQVTM and CDR2 is ANQGSEA. CDR3 DNA sequence: TGCAGCGGGCACAGGGGCTCCTACAATGAGCAGTTCTTC. Protein sequence: CSGHRGSYNEQFF.

This clonotype was seen a few times. The chain couples TRBV12-3 or TRBV12-4 to TRBJ2-5; D call uncertain. Trimming removed 1 base from V and 13 bases from J, with 13 bases in between. The CDR3 totals 12 residues. DNA for the CDR3: TGTGCCAGCAGTTTAGGCTCAATCCCTCGGTACTTC. Protein: CASSLGSIPRYF.

The chain uses TRBV28 and TRBJ2-5, with 8 bases lining up with TRBD1. This CDR3 has 17 amino acids. Looked up from germline, CDR1 is MDHEN and CDR2 is SYDVKM. J was trimmed by 6 bases and V by 6 bases; bases with no gene match: 18. The CDR3 DNA sequence: TGTGCCAGCAGCGGATTAAAGGACAGGGTAGTATTGAAGACCCAGTACTTC. Amino acids: CASSGLKDRVVLKTQYF.

This chain connects TRBV20-1 to TRBJ1-2, with D possibly TRBD1 on 5 matching bases. V was clipped by 1 base and J by 4 bases, with 13 bases between them. CDR1 is DFQATT and CDR2 is SNEGSKA in the germline V gene (reference sequence). This CDR3 is built from 14 residues. CDR3 loop: CSARGGSLTYGYTF. CDR3 coding DNA: TGCAGTGCTAGAGGGGGCAGCCTCACCTATGGCTACACCTTC.

This clonotype occurred a few times. The genes are TRBV29-1 and TRBJ2-2; 9 bases line up with TRBD2. CDR1 and CDR2 from the germline V gene are SQVTM and ANQGSEA. This CDR3 is built from 13 residues. V shed 7 bases, J shed 4 bases, and the junction held 4 bases outside the gene matches. CDR3 sequence reads: CSGTSAATGELFF. The CDR3 DNA is TGCAGCGGGACTAGCGCTGCCACCGGGGAGCTGTTTTTT.

On this clonotype itself: The junction differs from germline at one of its ends, possibly a read error. This sequence joins TRBV5-6 and TRBJ2-1, with 9 bases aligning to TRBD1. Germline lookup yields CDR1 SGHDT and CDR2 YYEEEE. The CDR3 totals 11 residues. The CDR3 is CASSLGWDRAF. In nucleotides, the CDR3 is TGTGCCAGCAGCTTGGGGTGGGACAGGGCCTTC.

This chain joins TRBV20-1 and TRBJ2-1; D is unclear. V dropped 7 bases and J dropped 0 bases, with 13 bases sitting between them. This CDR3 contains 14 residues. CDR1 is DFQATT and CDR2 is SNEGSKA in the germline V gene (reference sequence). The CDR3 here is CSVHLTSSYNEQFF. The CDR3 DNA reads as TGCAGTGTCCACTTAACAAGCTCCTACAATGAGCAGTTCTTC.

The chain couples TRBV7-9 to TRBJ2-7; the match to TRBD1 covers 7 bases. The trim removed 5 bases at V and 3 bases at J, leaving 13 bases unmatched. CDR1 and CDR2 (germline): SEHNR, FQNEAQ (reference sequence). This CDR3 comprises 16 residues. The CDR3 loop is CASSPRTGDKFYEQYF. The CDR3 DNA is TGTGCCAGCAGCCCCAGGACAGGCGATAAGTTCTACGAGCAGTACTTC.

The V and J genes are TRBV20-1 and TRBJ2-1; tentative D call: TRBD1 (6 bases). V lost 0 bases and J lost 5, with 14 bases in between. The germline gives CDR1 DFQATT, CDR2 SNEGSKA (reference sequence). The CDR3 contains 15 residues. The DNA for the CDR3 is TGCAGTGCTAGAGACCGGAACAGGGTTGACAATGAGCAGTTCTTC. Protein: CSARDRNRVDNEQFF.

The chain recombines TRBV15 with TRBJ2-1, with 7 nucleotides matching TRBD2. CDR1 LNHNV and CDR2 YYDKDF come from the germline V gene (reference sequence). Losses at the gene ends were 4 bases for V and 9 bases for J; bases not matched to a gene: 6. CDR3 size: 13 residues. The DNA for the CDR3 is TGTGCCACCAGCAAATGGGTAGCGGGTGAGCAGTTCTTC. It encodes CATSKWVAGEQFF.

The V call is TRBV20-1, the J call TRBJ2-1, with D possibly TRBD2 on 6 matching bases. Germline lookup yields CDR1 DFQATT and CDR2 SNEGSKA (reference sequence). This CDR3 has 13 amino acids. V was pared by 3 bases and J by 8 bases, with 14 bases between. DNA for the CDR3: TGCAGTGCTAGTCGCGGGGATTACGATGAGCAGTTCTTC. It encodes CSASRGDYDEQFF.

This clonotype was counted at least ten times. This chain joins TRBV7-3 and TRBJ2-5; TRBD1 matches at 9 bases. V lost 4 bases and J lost 4; bases outside the gene matches: 4. The CDR3 runs to 14 residues. Germline CDR1 SGHTA, CDR2 FQGTGA. The CDR3 coding sequence is TGTGCCAGCAGCTCCGGGACAGGGTTAGAGACCCAGTACTTC. This sequence encodes CASSSGTGLETQYF.

This clonotype has ten or more counts. The gene calls are TRBV11-3 and TRBJ2-1, with D maybe TRBD1 (6 bases). The CDR3 has 15 amino acids. Trimming took off 3 bases at V and 2 bases at J, with 11 bases between the two ends. The germline V gene has CDR1 SGHNT and CDR2 YENEEA. This CDR3 reads CASSLAEGAYNEQFF. CDR3 coding DNA: TGTGCCAGCAGCTTGGCCGAGGGGGCCTACAATGAGCAGTTCTTC.

This clonotype turned up a few times. The chain links TRBV6-5 to TRBJ2-7; no definite D call. The CDR3 runs 14 residues. Per the germline V gene, CDR1 is MNHEY and CDR2 is SVGAGI. Deletions cut 3 bases from V and 6 bases from J, with 15 bases between. The CDR3 nucleotides are TGTGCCAGCAGTTATTACGGGCAGGCTAGCGAGCAGTACTTC. It yields the protein CASSYYGQASEQYF.

This clonotype was detected many times. V is TRBV7-6 and J is TRBJ1-6, with D maybe TRBD1 (5 bases). The CDR3 is made up of 16 amino acids. V dropped 4 bases and J dropped 5 bases, with 15 bases sitting between them. Germline values: CDR1 SGHVS, CDR2 FNYEAQ. CDR3 DNA sequence: TGTGCCAGCAGCTCCCGGGGAGGGGCAAATAATTCACCCCTCCACTTT. Its protein is CASSSRGGANNSPLHF.

This sequence joins TRBV28 and TRBJ2-1; D ambiguous. The CDR3 is made up of 14 amino acids. Germline CDR1 is MDHEN and CDR2 is SYDVKM. Trimming removed 4 bases at V and 4 bases at J, with 11 bases between. The CDR3 coding sequence is TGTGCCAGCAGTTACCTCGCGGTTTACAATGAGCAGTTCTTC. The encoded protein is CASSYLAVYNEQFF.

This chain joins TRBV12-3 or TRBV12-4 and TRBJ2-6; D may be TRBD1 (6 bases). V was clipped by 2 bases and J by 0 bases, with 23 bases between them. This CDR3 region has 21 residues. The CDR3 spells CASSLIFSGARELSGANVLTF. In DNA, the CDR3 is TGTGCCAGCAGTTTAATTTTCTCAGGGGCCAGGGAGCTCTCTGGGGCCAACGTCCTGACTTTC.

The chain recombines TRBV9 with TRBJ1-1; 9 bases are shared with TRBD1. Germline-derived CDR1 and CDR2 are SGDLS and YYNGEE. CDR3 length: 13 amino acids. The trim removed 5 bases at V and 3 bases at J, leaving 2 bases unmatched. The CDR3 region has the DNA TGTGCCAGCAGAGGACAGGGGCACACTGAAGCTTTCTTT. Protein: CASRGQGHTEAFF.

This clonotype showed up just a few times. The J gene is TRBJ2-7, the V gene TRBV7-9; TRBD1 is a possible D gene (5 bases). The germline V gene has CDR1 SEHNR and CDR2 FQNEAQ (reference sequence). V was trimmed by 4 bases and J by 1 base, leaving 8 bases between them. This CDR3 comprises 13 residues. The CDR3 region has the DNA TGTGCCAGCAGCTCTCAGGGTTCCTACGAGCAGTACTTC. Encoded protein: CASSSQGSYEQYF.

This clonotype turned up a few times. The chain is built from TRBV2 and TRBJ1-4; TRBD1 aligns across 9 bases. Germline values: CDR1 SNHLY, CDR2 FYNNEI. This CDR3 is built from 15 residues. The junction had 3 bases not matched to a gene; V was cut back by 1 base and J by 6 bases. CDR3 residues: CASSEVGDRDEKLFF. DNA of the CDR3: TGTGCCAGCAGTGAAGTGGGGGACAGGGATGAAAAACTGTTTTTT.